Detailed here is one T cell receptor beta chain. Its antigen is not identified. This entry belongs to a study of STAT5B mutations in CD4+ large granular lymphocyte leukemia. Healthy controls were blood donor buffy coats. In the original analysis: Lowest detectable productive clonotype frequency was 2.59 x 10-5. TCRdb keeps only in-frame clones here, not all; method: immunoSEQ multiplex PCR. V and J calls and clone size are those listed in that table; D and trimming were worked out from the DNA. The sample includes some 30,000 clones, approximately 80% of them seen just once. Broader study findings: 8/27 top patient clones versus 2/35 control clones were TRBV06-family.

Germline loops: CDR1 SNHLY, CDR2 FYNNEI. CDR3 size: 12 residues. The V segment lost 4 bases and the J segment 10 bases; nucleotides outside the gene matches: 5. This chain joins TRBV2 and TRBJ1-1; 8 nucleotides match TRBD1. The source of this sequence is a human donor in good health. Sequenced material: CD4+ T cells from blood buffy coats. In nucleotides, the CDR3 is TGTGCCAGCAGTGGGCAGGGGGCAGCAGCTTTCTTT. Translated: CASSGQGAAAFF.